Below, 18 T cell receptor beta chains from the same sample are listed, as sequenced in a study of blood T cell repertoires in COVID-19. This table comes from immunoSEQ multiplex PCR, and its TCRdb copy is limited to in-frame clones, with some not included. The sample has roughly 260,000 clones; around 90% are singletons. The sequencing sample was made of peripheral blood. Receptors were obtained from a woman aged 50 to 60 who had recovered from COVID-19.

The chain is built from TRBV9 and TRBJ2-3; 8 positions match TRBD2. Per germline, CDR1 SGDLS and CDR2 YYNGEE. The CDR3 spans 16 residues. V lost 0 bases and J lost 2; bases outside the gene matches: 5. CDR3 amino acids: CASSVGAGAITDTQYF. DNA for the CDR3: TGTGCCAGCAGCGTAGGAGCGGGAGCTATCACAGATACGCAGTATTTT.

The chain couples TRBV28 to TRBJ2-5; D unclear. Between the trimmed V and J ends, which lost 2 bases and 0 bases, there was a span of 4 bases. Germline V gives CDR1 MDHEN, CDR2 SYDVKM. This CDR3 contains 13 residues. DNA for the CDR3: TGTGCCAGCAGTTTAGACAACCAAGAGACCCAGTACTTC. It codes for CASSLDNQETQYF.

The chain couples TRBV5-1 to TRBJ2-3; TRBD2 matches 13 bases. The CDR3 length is 16 residues. V gave up 3 bases and J gave up 4 bases; unmatched junction bases: 5. Germline V gene data show CDR1 as SGHRS and CDR2 as YFSETQ. CDR3 sequence reads: CASSSRLAGGPDTQYF. In DNA form, the CDR3 reads TGCGCCAGCAGCTCAAGACTAGCGGGGGGTCCAGATACGCAGTATTTT.

V is TRBV6-5 and J is TRBJ1-6; D is uncertain. From germline, CDR1 is MNHEY and CDR2 SVGAGI. Trimming cost V 5 bases and J 9 bases, with 11 bases left between them. This CDR3 has 13 amino acids. The CDR3 sequence: CASSLGFGSPLHF. CDR3 bases: TGTGCCAGCAGTCTGGGCTTCGGTTCACCCCTCCACTTT.

The V gene is TRBV5-4, the J gene TRBJ2-3; no firm D call. Trimming took 4 bases from V and 0 from J, leaving 6 bases between them. CDR3 length: 13 residues. The V gene's germline CDR1 is SGHNT and CDR2 YYREEE (reference sequence). CDR3 in DNA: TGTGCCAGCAGCCCTACTAGCACAGATACGCAGTATTTT. Translation gives CASSPTSTDTQYF.

V and J are TRBV9 and TRBJ2-7, with a tentative D call TRBD2 (6 bases). Trimming shortened V by 4 bases and J by 5 bases, and 16 bases separated the two germline ends. This CDR3 has 14 residues. Germline V CDR1 and CDR2: SGDLS, YYNGEE. CDR3 amino acids: CASSPMARDHEQYF. CDR3 coding DNA: TGTGCCAGCAGCCCTATGGCGCGGGACCACGAGCAGTACTTC.

Turning to this clone: A much larger clone sits a single nucleotide away, making a read error possible. The chain couples TRBV7-8 to TRBJ2-1; 7 bases map to TRBD2. Germline CDR1 and CDR2: SGHVS and FQNEAQ. CDR3 length: 15 residues. The J segment lost 0 bases and the V segment lost 1 base, leaving 0 bases of the junction unmatched. CDR3 loop: CASSLGGGSYNEQFF. CDR3 bases: TGTGCCAGCAGCTTAGGGGGGGGCTCCTACAATGAGCAGTTCTTC.

The J gene is TRBJ1-3, the V gene TRBV18; 7 nucleotides align to TRBD1. With V trimmed by 4 bases and J by 0 bases, 9 bases remained unmatched. The CDR3 is made up of 17 amino acids. Germline CDR1 and CDR2: KGHSH and LQKENI. The CDR3: CASSLKNTGASGNTIYF. The CDR3 DNA reads TGTGCCAGCTCACTAAAAAACACAGGGGCCTCTGGAAACACCATATATTTT.

The rearrangement links TRBV5-1 to TRBJ1-3; no reliable D call. Germline CDR1 SGHRS, CDR2 YFSETQ. CDR3 length equals 14 residues. Trimming pared 4 bases from V and 7 bases from J, leaving 15 bases between. CDR3 amino acids: CASSQNTQTNTIYF. Written as DNA, the CDR3 is TGCGCCAGCAGCCAAAACACACAGACCAACACCATATATTTT.

CDR3 sequence reads: CASSLFSSPEAFF. CDR3 nucleotide sequence: TGTGCCAGCAGCTTATTTAGCAGCCCTGAAGCTTTCTTT. J is TRBJ1-1 and V is TRBV7-2; D ambiguous. V was clipped by 2 bases and J by 6 bases, with 10 bases between them. The CDR3 totals 13 residues. Germline V lookup: CDR1 SGHTA, CDR2 FQGNSA.

There are a few counts of this clone. This specimen includes other DNA sequences encoding the same CDR3. The rearrangement uses TRBV7-8 and TRBJ1-2, with a possible D match to TRBD1 (5 bases). V gave up 0 bases and J gave up 5 bases, with 10 bases separating them. CDR3 length: 14 residues. Germline CDR1 reads SGHVS; CDR2 reads FQNEAQ. The CDR3 protein is CASSLAQGGYGYTF. CDR3 coding DNA: TGTGCCAGCAGCTTAGCGCAGGGAGGGTATGGCTACACCTTC.

The CDR3 DNA is TGTGCCAGCAGCCAAAACCGACTAGCGGGGAACACAGATACGCAGTATTTT. Its translation: CASSQNRLAGNTDTQYF. The rearrangement joins TRBV3-1 (or the pseudogene TRBV3-2) to TRBJ2-3, with TRBD2 matching 11 bases. This CDR3 comprises 17 residues. Per the germline V gene, CDR1 is LGHDT and CDR2 is YNNKEL (reference sequence). The J segment lost 2 bases and the V segment lost 2 bases, leaving 6 bases of the junction unmatched.

V and J are TRBV7-2 and TRBJ2-5; 7 nucleotides agree with TRBD2. Unmatched junction bases numbered 15, after V lost 4 bases and J lost 4 bases. This CDR3 has 17 residues. Per germline, CDR1 SGHTA and CDR2 FQGNSA. CDR3 nucleotide sequence: TGTGCCAGCAGCTCAGATGCAAGCGGGATCAGAACAGAGACCCAGTACTTC. It encodes CASSSDASGIRTETQYF.

The V call is TRBV19, the J call TRBJ1-4; 7 bases map to TRBD1. The CDR3 length is 15 residues. V trimming: 6 bases; J trimming: 7 bases; junction bases outside the gene matches: 11. Germline lookup yields CDR1 LNHDA and CDR2 SQIVND (reference sequence). The CDR3 loop reads CASRDQTGIFEKLFF. CDR3 bases: TGTGCCAGTAGAGACCAGACAGGGATTTTTGAAAAACTGTTTTTT.

The chain couples TRBV27 to TRBJ1-1, with D possibly TRBD1 on 5 matching bases. V gave up 0 bases and J gave up 5 bases, with 19 bases separating them. CDR1 is MNHEY and CDR2 is SMNVEV in the germline V gene (reference sequence). CDR3 length: 17 amino acids. CDR3 protein: CASSLSYSRDFWTEAFF. The CDR3 region has the DNA TGTGCCAGCAGTTTATCTTACAGTCGGGACTTCTGGACTGAAGCTTTCTTT.

This chain connects TRBV6-5 to TRBJ2-1, with 9 bases matching TRBD2. Germline lookup yields CDR1 MNHEY and CDR2 SVGAGI. This CDR3 is 16 amino acids long. Trimming cost V 4 bases and J 5 bases; bases outside gene matches: 9. The CDR3 DNA reads TGTGCCAGCAGTTCGACAGGTCTAGCGGGAAACAATGAGCAGTTCTTC. It specifies CASSSTGLAGNNEQFF.

This rearrangement joins TRBV19 to TRBJ2-1; the match to TRBD1 covers 8 bases. The CDR3 consists of 14 residues. The V gene's germline CDR1 is LNHDA and CDR2 SQIVND (reference sequence). The trim removed 4 bases at V and 2 bases at J, leaving 1 base unmatched. The CDR3 loop is CASSTGQAYNEQFF. The CDR3 region has the DNA TGTGCCAGTAGTACGGGACAGGCCTACAATGAGCAGTTCTTC.

The genes are TRBV7-9 and TRBJ2-2; 10 bases are shared with TRBD2. J lost 4 bases, V lost 6 bases, and 8 bases had no gene match. Germline CDR1 and CDR2: SEHNR and FQNEAQ (reference sequence). The length of the CDR3 is 16 residues. For the CDR3, the DNA is TGTGCCAGCAGGCCCGCCGGGACTAGCGTCACCGGGGAGCTGTTTTTT. It yields the protein CASRPAGTSVTGELFF.